The 24 T cell receptor beta chains given below trace back to one sample, sequenced in a study of post-analysis software for immune sequencing data. Study-wide results and limits: Patients carried roughly five TRBV segments more frequently than controls did, and TRBV5-6, TRBV5-1 and TRBV20-1 were among them.

TCR beta cDNA libraries included unique molecular identifiers. TCRdb re-called the PCR reads through MiXCR, storing one row per CDR3 protein. The table lists about 570,000 distinct CDR3 sequences, under 40% of them singletons, with 4.5% to 7.5% in the top ten. These TCRs' antigens remain unknown. The specimen was blood. The receptors shown here come from a girl under 18 with multiple sclerosis.

This clonotype was recorded a few times. The chain uses TRBV11-2 and TRBJ1-1; TRBD1 agrees at 12 bases. Looked up from germline, CDR1 is SGHAT and CDR2 is FQNNGV. V trimming: 1 base; J trimming: 5 bases; junction bases outside the gene matches: 11. CDR3 size: 18 residues. CDR3 DNA: TGTGCCAGCAGCTTAGTTTTGGGACAGGGGGCGCGAGAAACTGAAGCTTTCTTT. Translation gives CASSLVLGQGARETEAFF.

The chain links TRBV18 to TRBJ2-3; 8 bases match TRBD1. The ends lost 8 bases at V and 3 bases at J; junction bases unmatched: 7. CDR1 is KGHSH, CDR2 LQKENI, per germline. The CDR3 runs 14 residues. CDR3 sequence reads: CASAGTGGTDTQYF. CDR3 nucleotide sequence: TGTGCCAGCGCCGGGACAGGAGGGACAGATACGCAGTATTTT.

The chain carries TRBV4-1 and TRBJ1-6; 9 bases map to TRBD1. In germline, CDR1 is MGHRA, CDR2 YSYEKL. The CDR3 contains 17 residues. After removal of 4 bases from V and 7 bases from J, the junction contained 11 bases not matched to a gene. CDR3 DNA: TGCGCCAGCAGCCCCCAACCCGGACAGGGGAGGAATTCACCCCTCCACTTT. It specifies CASSPQPGQGRNSPLHF.

This clonotype was seen many times. The chain recombines TRBV29-1 with TRBJ2-3; the D gene is possibly TRBD1 (6 bases). Germline V gene lookup returns CDR1 SQVTM and CDR2 ANQGSEA. This CDR3 region has 15 residues. V shed 4 bases and J shed 2 bases, with 16 bases lying between them. This CDR3 is CSVGSFWGHTDTQYF. In nucleotides, the CDR3 is TGCAGCGTTGGATCCTTCTGGGGGCACACAGATACGCAGTATTTT.

The J gene is TRBJ2-7, the V gene TRBV6-2 or TRBV6-3, with 9 positions matching TRBD2. The V gene's germline CDR1 is MNHEY and CDR2 SVGEGT. The CDR3 is 13 amino acids. V was clipped by 5 bases and J by 7 bases; unmatched bases: 6. CDR3 sequence reads: CASSTGLAREQYF. The DNA for the CDR3 is TGTGCCAGCAGTACGGGACTAGCAAGGGAGCAGTACTTC.

Only one count was recorded for this clonotype. A read error may produce the germline difference seen at one junction end. The J gene is TRBJ1-2, the V gene TRBV5-1; 7 positions match TRBD1. The CDR3 covers 15 residues. Germline CDR1 and CDR2: SGHRS and YFSETQ. The CDR3 bases are TGCGCCGGCAGCTCCGATGTAGGGGGCGGCTATGGCTACACCTTC. It is translated as CAGSSDVGGGYGYTF.

The chain employs TRBV3-1 and TRBJ2-7; D unresolved. The CDR3 covers 16 residues. The ends were cut back, 1 base at V and 4 bases at J, with 17 bases in the middle. Germline V lookup: CDR1 LGHDT, CDR2 YNNKEL (reference sequence). The CDR3 bases are TGTGCCAGCAGCCAAGCAGCGCCTCTAGTGAAATACGAGCAGTACTTC. It codes for CASSQAAPLVKYEQYF.

There are a few counts of this clonotype. V gene TRBV24-1 combines with J gene TRBJ1-5; D might be TRBD1 (6 bases). The CDR3 has 14 residues. Germline-derived CDR1 and CDR2 are KGHDR and SFDVKD. Trimming took off 8 bases at V and 3 bases at J, with 13 bases between the two ends. The CDR3 DNA is TGTGCCACCAACGAACAGGGCATCAATCAGCCCCAGCATTTT. Its translation: CATNEQGINQPQHF.

The chain uses TRBV20-1 and TRBJ1-1, with TRBD1 as a possible D gene (5 bases). The V end lost 2 bases, the J end lost 4 bases, and 14 bases lay between the germline ends. This CDR3 is built from 14 residues. Germline CDR1 is DFQATT and CDR2 is SNEGSKA (reference sequence). Written as DNA, the CDR3 is TGCAGTGCTAGAAGAATTCCAGGGTCCACTGAAGCTTTCTTT. Amino acid sequence: CSARRIPGSTEAFF.

This clonotype was seen more than once but under ten times. V gene TRBV5-1 combines with J gene TRBJ2-1; tentative D call: TRBD1 (5 bases). This CDR3 spans 14 amino acids. Trimming took off 4 bases at V and 2 bases at J, with 10 bases between the two ends. Germline CDR1 and CDR2: SGHRS and YFSETQ. CDR3 DNA sequence: TGCGCCAGCAGCATGGACAATCCCTACAATGAGCAGTTCTTC. It is translated as CASSMDNPYNEQFF. The entire variable domain, with the rest obtained from reference TRBV5-1 and TRBJ2-1, is as follows: KAGVTQTPRYLIKTRGQQVTLSCSPISGHRSVSWYQQTPGQGLQFLFEYFSETQRNKGNFPGRFSGRQFSNSRSEMNVSTLELGDSALYLCASSMDNPYNEQFFGPGTRLTVL.

Worth noting for this clonotype: A single base separates this from a much larger clone, so it may be a read error. The chain is built from TRBV7-2 and TRBJ2-7, with 7 bases fitting TRBD2. V shed 0 bases, J shed 7 bases, and the junction held 15 bases outside the gene matches. The CDR3 totals 17 residues. The V gene's germline CDR1 is SGHTA and CDR2 FQGNSA. The CDR3 DNA is TGTGCCAGCAGCTTAGCAGAGTCTAGCGGCGTCTACAATGAGCAGTACTTC. Translating it yields CASSLAESSGVYNEQYF.

J is TRBJ1-2 and V is TRBV11-2; tentatively, D is TRBD1 (6 bases). The CDR3 sequence is 15 residues long. Germline V gives CDR1 SGHAT, CDR2 FQNNGV. V lost 1 base, J lost 3 bases, and 12 bases lay in between. The CDR3 here is CASSLGGGVDYGYTF. CDR3 coding DNA: TGTGCCAGCAGCTTAGGAGGGGGTGTGGACTATGGCTACACCTTC.

In this sample, this clonotype turned up a few times. The J gene is TRBJ2-3, the V gene TRBV6-5, with TRBD1 identical over 8 bases. The V and J ends lost 6 bases and 0 bases, in that order; junction bases with no gene match: 8. This CDR3 region has 16 residues. In germline, CDR1 is MNHEY, CDR2 SVGAGI. The CDR3 sequence: CASSYDRGASTDTQYF. The CDR3, as DNA: TGTGCCAGCAGCTACGACAGGGGAGCTAGCACAGATACGCAGTATTTT.

The genes are TRBV5-1 and TRBJ1-2; 8 bases align to TRBD1. The germline CDR1 and CDR2 sequences are SGHRS and YFSETQ. This CDR3 has 16 residues. Trimming at V came to 4 bases and at J to 3 bases, leaving 11 bases not matched to a gene. Here the CDR3 reads CASSPSAGQDYYGYTF. The CDR3, as DNA: TGCGCCAGCAGCCCCTCAGCGGGACAGGACTACTATGGCTACACCTTC.

As concerns this clonotype: The junction differs from germline at one of its ends, possibly a read error. The V call is TRBV6-6, the J call TRBJ2-3; TRBD1 aligns across 8 bases. The germline V gene has CDR1 MNHNY and CDR2 SVGAGI (reference sequence). CDR3 length: 15 amino acids. The CDR3: CVSSSRQGSTDTQYF. CDR3 DNA sequence: TGTGTCAGCAGTTCCCGACAGGGGAGCACAGATACGCAGTATTTT.

This clonotype was seen more than once but under ten times. The chain has TRBV20-1 and TRBJ2-5; D not certain. The length of the CDR3 is 14 residues. In germline, CDR1 is DFQATT, CDR2 SNEGSKA (reference sequence). Trimming pared 4 bases from V and 0 bases from J, leaving 12 bases between. The CDR3 bases are TGCAGTGCTACCAAACACCAGTACCAAGAGACCCAGTACTTC. This codes for CSATKHQYQETQYF.

The chain uses TRBV5-1 and TRBJ2-5; the match to TRBD1 covers 11 bases. The CDR3 length is 16 residues. V lost 5 bases to trimming and J lost 4 bases; unmatched junction nucleotides: 10. CDR1 and CDR2 (germline): SGHRS, YFSETQ. Here the CDR3 reads CASSRDMGQGGETQYF. CDR3 in DNA: TGCGCCAGCAGTCGTGATATGGGACAGGGGGGAGAGACCCAGTACTTC.

This clonotype was counted at least ten times. V gene TRBV11-2 combines with J gene TRBJ2-5; 10 bases agree with TRBD2. Unmatched junction bases numbered 3, after V lost 4 bases and J lost 4 bases. CDR3 size: 14 residues. Germline V gene data show CDR1 as SGHAT and CDR2 as FQNNGV. Written as DNA, the CDR3 is TGTGCCAGCAGCTCTAGCGGGGGCGGAGAGACCCAGTACTTC. It translates to CASSSSGGGETQYF.

The genes are TRBV29-1 and TRBJ2-3; D tentatively reads TRBD1 or TRBD2 (5 bases each). Germline lookup yields CDR1 SQVTM and CDR2 ANQGSEA. The CDR3 contains 15 residues. CDR3 in DNA: TGCAGTGTAAGAGGGGTTTCGTCGGGCACAGATACGCAGTATTTT. It is translated as CSVRGVSSGTDTQYF.

The gene calls are TRBV5-1 and TRBJ2-1; 7 nucleotides align to TRBD1. The CDR3 has 13 amino acids. Germline V gene sequence: CDR1 SGHRS, CDR2 YFSETQ. After removal of 4 bases from V and 5 bases from J, the junction contained 3 bases not matched to a gene. The DNA for the CDR3 is TGCGCCAGCAGCCAGGGACAGCACAATGAGCAGTTCTTC. Translating gives CASSQGQHNEQFF. Supplemented by reference TRBV5-1 and TRBJ2-1, the full variable domain reads KAGVTQTPRYLIKTRGQQVTLSCSPISGHRSVSWYQQTPGQGLQFLFEYFSETQRNKGNFPGRFSGRQFSNSRSEMNVSTLELGDSALYLCASSQGQHNEQFFGPGTRLTVL.

The chain couples TRBV6-2 or TRBV6-3 to TRBJ2-3, with 7 bases lining up with TRBD1. V lost 6 bases to trimming and J lost 1 base; unmatched junction nucleotides: 4. This CDR3 has 14 residues. Germline CDR1 and CDR2: MNHEY and SVGEGT. The CDR3 is CASRATGGTDTQYF. The CDR3 DNA sequence: TGTGCCAGCAGAGCAACAGGGGGCACAGATACGCAGTATTTT.

V gene TRBV7-9 combines with J gene TRBJ1-2; D may be TRBD1 (5 bases). The CDR3 length is 15 residues. Looked up from germline, CDR1 is SEHNR and CDR2 is FQNEAQ (reference sequence). Between the trimmed V and J ends, which lost 8 bases and 1 base, there was a span of 17 bases. CDR3 coding DNA: TGTGCCAGCGGGGGATCGGTCGGCGGTAACTATGGCTACACCTTC. Amino acid sequence: CASGGSVGGNYGYTF.

The chain has TRBV5-1 and TRBJ1-2; 7 positions agree with TRBD1. The CDR3 is made up of 15 amino acids. Unmatched junction bases numbered 12, after V lost 4 bases and J lost 6 bases. CDR1 and CDR2 (germline): SGHRS, YFSETQ. CDR3 sequence: CASSLTGTANDGYTF. The CDR3, as DNA: TGCGCCAGCAGCCTCACCGGGACAGCCAACGATGGCTACACCTTC.

The V gene is TRBV11-2, the J gene TRBJ1-4; D is ambiguous. The CDR3 is 14 amino acids. The germline V gene encodes CDR1 SGHAT and CDR2 FQNNGV. Deletions cut 1 base from V and 8 bases from J, with 11 bases between. The CDR3 reads CASSLGPQEEKLFF. CDR3 coding DNA: TGTGCCAGCAGCTTAGGCCCCCAGGAGGAAAAACTGTTTTTT.